The 26 T cell receptor beta chains in this list originate from one sample, sequenced in a study of T-cell memory formation after mild COVID-19. TCRdb itself ran the 5' RACE reads through MiXCR, one entry per CDR3 protein. The sample lists roughly 400,000 distinct CDR3 sequences, about 15% occurring once. Material: PBMCs or a T cell subset sorted from them (not recorded which). Source of these receptors: a young man who had mild COVID-19 (a few samples of this study predate the infection). Cell type and time point are not known.

V usage is TRBV7-2 and J usage is TRBJ1-3, with D perhaps TRBD1 (5 bases). The germline gives CDR1 SGHTA, CDR2 FQGNSA. Trimming pared 4 bases from V and 6 bases from J, leaving 10 bases between. The CDR3 length is 13 residues. CDR3 in DNA: TGTGCCAGCAGCTACGGGGGGACAAACACCATATATTTT. Protein: CASSYGGTNTIYF.

This clonotype came up a few times. V usage is TRBV7-3 and J usage is TRBJ2-7; D is undetermined. Germline-derived CDR1 and CDR2 are SGHTA and FQGTGA. This CDR3 contains 12 residues. V lost 1 base to trimming and J lost 5 bases, with 6 bases between them. For the CDR3, the DNA is TGTGCCAGCAGCTTAAAGGGTCACGAGCAGTACGTC. This gives the protein CASSLKGHEQYV.

This clonotype was seen at least ten times. V and J are TRBV5-1 and TRBJ1-1; D gene unclear. This CDR3 is built from 13 residues. Per the germline V gene, CDR1 is SGHRS and CDR2 is YFSETQ. Trimming removed 2 bases at V and 1 base at J, with 6 bases between. CDR3 region: CASSFRQNTEAFF. The CDR3 DNA is TGCGCCAGCAGCTTCCGGCAGAACACTGAAGCTTTCTTT.

Of note for this clonotype: One end of the junction is discordant with germline, which a read error may explain. As DNA, the CDR3 is TGCGCCAGCAGCTTGACGCGGACTAGCGGTCTCTACGATGAGCAGTTCTTC. Residues: CASSLTRTSGLYDEQFF. The chain links TRBV5-1 to TRBJ2-1, with 10 positions matching TRBD2. The germline V gene encodes CDR1 SGHRS and CDR2 YFSETQ. The CDR3 runs 17 residues.

This clonotype was seen a handful of times. The chain is built from TRBV18 and TRBJ2-1; a weak D match, TRBD2 (5 bases). Between the trimmed V and J ends, which lost 3 bases and 5 bases, there was a span of 14 bases. CDR1 and CDR2 from the germline V gene are KGHSH and LQKENI. This CDR3 has 15 amino acids. CDR3 nucleotide sequence: TGTGCCAGCTCACCGGGAGCGGTTTCGGACAATGAGCAGTTCTTC. Translation: CASSPGAVSDNEQFF. Based on the CDR3 plus reference TRBV18 and TRBJ2-1, the full variable domain is NAGVMQNPRHLVRRRGQEARLRCSPMKGHSHVYWYRQLPEEGLKFMVYLQKENIIDESGMPKERFSAEFPKEGPSILRIQQVVRGDSAAYFCASSPGAVSDNEQFFGPGTRLTVL.

The chain recombines TRBV5-8 with TRBJ2-2; maybe TRBD2 (6 bases). The CDR3 totals 17 residues. The V end lost 1 base, the J end lost 5 bases, and 18 bases lay between the germline ends. In germline, CDR1 is SGHTS, CDR2 YDEGEE. The chain's CDR3 is CASSLSILAQLTGELFF. The CDR3, as DNA: TGTGCCAGCAGCTTGAGTATACTAGCCCAACTAACCGGGGAGCTGTTTTTT.

The gene calls are TRBV27 and TRBJ2-6; D is unresolved. The V end was cut by 5 bases, the J end by 0 bases, with 17 bases between. Per the germline V gene, CDR1 is MNHEY and CDR2 is SMNVEV (reference sequence). This CDR3 has 18 amino acids. The CDR3 protein is CASSPSVPSTSGANVLTF. Here the CDR3 DNA reads TGTGCCAGCAGTCCCTCAGTGCCCAGCACCTCTGGGGCCAACGTCCTGACTTTC.

V and J are TRBV19 and TRBJ2-5; D gene ambiguous. With 3 bases removed from V and 1 base from J, the gap between germline ends came to 15 bases. Per the germline V gene, CDR1 is LNHDA and CDR2 is SQIVND (reference sequence). CDR3 length equals 16 residues. The CDR3 protein is CASSIFAGESQETQYF. Here the CDR3 DNA reads TGTGCCAGTAGTATCTTCGCTGGAGAAAGCCAAGAGACCCAGTACTTC.

This chain connects TRBV29-1 to TRBJ1-1; 9 bases map to TRBD1. Germline trimming cut 7 bases from V and 1 base from J; bases unmatched to any gene: 10. The germline V gene has CDR1 SQVTM and CDR2 ANQGSEA. The CDR3 is made up of 15 amino acids. The CDR3 here is CSAKARQGGNTEAFF. The CDR3 bases are TGCAGCGCAAAAGCAAGACAGGGGGGGAACACTGAAGCTTTCTTT.

This clonotype was observed a few times. The chain recombines TRBV20-1 with TRBJ2-5; D not certain. CDR1 DFQATT and CDR2 SNEGSKA come from the germline V gene (reference sequence). Trimming removed 2 bases at V and 4 bases at J, with 2 bases between. This CDR3 is built from 10 residues. Here the CDR3 reads CSARSETQYF. Here the CDR3 DNA reads TGCAGTGCTAGATCAGAGACCCAGTACTTC.

The chain joins TRBV6-2 or TRBV6-3 to TRBJ2-7; maybe TRBD2 (5 bases). Trimming pared 6 bases from V and 9 bases from J, leaving 15 bases between. This CDR3 has 12 residues. The germline V gene has CDR1 MNHEY and CDR2 SVGEGT. The CDR3 sequence is CASSRQRDVQYV. CDR3 bases: TGTGCCAGCAGCCGGCAACGGGATGTGCAGTACGTC.

The chain recombines TRBV5-1 with TRBJ1-4, with a tentative D call TRBD1 (6 bases). Between the trimmed V and J ends, which lost 3 bases and 0 bases, there was a span of 9 bases. The CDR3 spans 15 residues. The germline CDR1 and CDR2 sequences are SGHRS and YFSETQ. In DNA form, the CDR3 reads TGCGCCAGCAGCTCCCGACAGGCAACTAATGAAAAACTGTTTTTT. Protein: CASSSRQATNEKLFF.

Ten or more counts support this clonotype. The chain joins TRBV5-1 to TRBJ1-1; D gene uncertain. Germline assignment: CDR1 SGHRS and CDR2 YFSETQ. There are 11 residues in the CDR3. V was clipped by 2 bases and J by 4 bases, with 3 bases between them. As DNA, the CDR3 is TGCGCCAGCAGCTTAGGCACTGAAGCTTTCTTT. Its protein is CASSLGTEAFF.

In this sample, this clonotype turned up a few times. V is TRBV6-2 or TRBV6-3 and J is TRBJ1-5, with 9 positions matching TRBD1. This CDR3 contains 17 residues. CDR1 is MNHEY, CDR2 SVGEGT, per germline. Trimming at V came to 5 bases and at J to 7 bases, leaving 15 bases not matched to a gene. Written as DNA, the CDR3 is TGTGCCAGCAGTAGAAACCGGGACAGGGCAGAAGGGCAGCCCCAGCATTTT. It specifies CASSRNRDRAEGQPQHF.

This clonotype was detected only a few times. V is TRBV14 and J is TRBJ2-1; 13 bases agree with TRBD2. This CDR3 is built from 17 residues. V dropped 5 bases and J dropped 6; count of bases not matched to a gene: 10. Per the germline V gene, CDR1 is SGHDN and CDR2 is FVKESK. CDR3 sequence reads: CASSGTSGAPHRNEQFF. The CDR3 DNA reads TGTGCCAGCAGCGGGACTAGCGGGGCCCCACACCGCAATGAGCAGTTCTTC.

In DNA, the CDR3 is TGTGCCAGCAGTTTATGGAGTACGAACACTGAAGCTTTCTTT. It encodes CASSLWSTNTEAFF. The chain has TRBV12-3 or TRBV12-4 and TRBJ1-1; D unclear. Trimming shortened V by 2 bases and J by 1 base, and 8 bases separated the two germline ends. The CDR3 totals 14 residues.

This clonotype was observed a few times. This chain links TRBV11-2 with TRBJ2-1; D not certain. V lost 1 base and J lost 6, with 4 bases in between. Germline V gives CDR1 SGHAT, CDR2 FQNNGV. CDR3 length: 12 amino acids. The CDR3 reads CASSLAFNEQFF. In DNA form, the CDR3 reads TGTGCCAGCAGCTTAGCCTTCAATGAGCAGTTCTTC.

This clonotype came up a few times. The chain employs TRBV2 and TRBJ1-6, with D possibly being TRBD1 (5 bases). V dropped 6 bases and J dropped 12 bases, with 12 bases sitting between them. Germline CDR1 reads SNHLY; CDR2 reads FYNNEI. The CDR3 totals 12 residues. The CDR3 loop reads CASRYTGGPLHF. Written as DNA, the CDR3 is TGTGCCAGCAGGTACACCGGGGGACCCCTCCACTTT.

This clonotype turned up a few times. The chain is built from TRBV4-2 and TRBJ2-3, with 9 bases fitting TRBD2. Germline CDR1 reads LGHNA; CDR2 reads YNFKEQ. V lost 0 bases to trimming and J lost 3 bases; unmatched junction nucleotides: 7. CDR3 length equals 17 residues. The CDR3 loop reads CASSQDGGGARTDTQYF. CDR3 nucleotides: TGTGCCAGCAGCCAAGATGGCGGGGGGGCCAGGACAGATACGCAGTATTTT.

The gene calls are TRBV29-1 and TRBJ1-1, with TRBD1 identical over 7 bases. CDR1 is SQVTM and CDR2 is ANQGSEA in the germline V gene. Germline trimming cut 6 bases from V and 2 bases from J; bases unmatched to any gene: 9. The CDR3 length is 14 residues. CDR3 nucleotide sequence: TGCAGCGTGCCCTTAGGGGGCCGTAACACTGAAGCTTTCTTT. This translates into CSVPLGGRNTEAFF. The whole variable domain, filled in from reference TRBV29-1 and TRBJ1-1, reads SAVISQKPSRDICQRGTSLTIQCQVDSQVTMMFWYRQQPGQSLTLIATANQGSEATYESGFVIDKFPISRPNLTFSTLTVSNMSPEDSSIYLCSVPLGGRNTEAFFGQGTRLTVV.

In this sample, this clonotype turned up many times. The chain couples TRBV6-6 to TRBJ2-2; D remains unclear. There are 13 residues in the CDR3. From germline, CDR1 is MNHNY and CDR2 SVGAGI (reference sequence). Trimming left V 1 base short and J 5 bases short, with 5 bases between. CDR3 sequence reads: CASSYFATGELFF. CDR3 nucleotides: TGTGCCAGCAGTTACTTCGCAACCGGGGAGCTGTTTTTT.

A few counts support this clonotype. The CDR3 reads CASSQDGRASYGYTF. CDR3 in DNA: TGCGCCAGCAGCCAAGATGGAAGAGCCAGCTATGGCTACACCTTC. The chain has TRBV4-3 and TRBJ1-2; unclear D gene. Trimming took off 0 bases at V and 4 bases at J, with 12 bases between the two ends. Germline loops: CDR1 LGHNA, CDR2 YSLEER. This CDR3 has 15 amino acids.

The genes are TRBV6-5 and TRBJ2-5; 7 bases are a match to TRBD1. V trimming: 0 bases; J trimming: 4 bases; junction bases outside the gene matches: 11. The CDR3 spans 17 residues. The germline V gene encodes CDR1 MNHEY and CDR2 SVGAGI. CDR3 amino acids: CASSYSGTALSLETQYF. CDR3 DNA: TGTGCCAGCAGTTACTCGGGGACAGCCCTCAGTTTAGAGACCCAGTACTTC.

The J gene is TRBJ2-1, the V gene TRBV9, with 7 nucleotides matching TRBD1. The CDR3 is made up of 14 amino acids. CDR1 and CDR2 from the germline V gene are SGDLS and YYNGEE. The ends lost 0 bases at V and 6 bases at J; junction bases unmatched: 3. The CDR3 sequence: CASSVDAGGNEQFF. The CDR3 nucleotides are TGTGCCAGCAGCGTAGACGCAGGGGGCAATGAGCAGTTCTTC. The whole variable domain, filled in from reference TRBV9 and TRBJ2-1, reads DSGVTQTPKHLITATGQRVTLRCSPRSGDLSVYWYQQSLDQGLQFLIQYYNGEERAKGNILERFSAQQFPDLHSELNLSSLELGDSALYFCASSVDAGGNEQFFGPGTRLTVL.

The chain uses TRBV7-2 and TRBJ2-1; possible D gene TRBD1, 6 bases. The germline V and J ends were trimmed by 2 bases and 8 bases, with 19 bases remaining between them. The CDR3 runs 16 residues. CDR1 and CDR2 from the germline V gene are SGHTA and FQGNSA. Written as DNA, the CDR3 is TGTGCCAGCAGCTTACTTACAGGGCAATATAGGGATGAGCAGTTCTTC. Amino acid sequence: CASSLLTGQYRDEQFF.

This clonotype was found a few times. The chain has TRBV6-2 or TRBV6-3 and TRBJ2-7; tentatively, D is TRBD2 (6 bases). Trimming took 5 bases from V and 3 from J, leaving 11 bases between them. The CDR3 runs to 13 residues. Germline-derived CDR1 and CDR2 are MNHEY and SVGEGT. CDR3 protein: CASSTGDFYEQYV. The CDR3, as DNA: TGTGCCAGCAGTACGGGGGATTTCTACGAGCAGTACGTC.